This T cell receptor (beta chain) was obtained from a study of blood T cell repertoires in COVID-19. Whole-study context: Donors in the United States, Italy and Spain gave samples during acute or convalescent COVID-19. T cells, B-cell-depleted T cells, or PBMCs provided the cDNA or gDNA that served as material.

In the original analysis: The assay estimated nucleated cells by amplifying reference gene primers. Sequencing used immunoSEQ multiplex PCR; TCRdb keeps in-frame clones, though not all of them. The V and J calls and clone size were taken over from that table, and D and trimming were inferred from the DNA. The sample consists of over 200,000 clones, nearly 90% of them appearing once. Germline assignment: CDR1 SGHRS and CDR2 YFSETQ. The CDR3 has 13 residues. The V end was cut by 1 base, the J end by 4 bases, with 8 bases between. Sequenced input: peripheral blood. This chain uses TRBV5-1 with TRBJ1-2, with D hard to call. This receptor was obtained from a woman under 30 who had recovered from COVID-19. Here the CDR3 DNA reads TGCGCCAGCAGCTTGACACAGAGCTATGGCTACACCTTC. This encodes CASSLTQSYGYTF. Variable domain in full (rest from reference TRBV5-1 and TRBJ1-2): KAGVTQTPRYLIKTRGQQVTLSCSPISGHRSVSWYQQTPGQGLQFLFEYFSETQRNKGNFPGRFSGRQFSNSRSEMNVSTLELGDSALYLCASSLTQSYGYTFGSGTRLTVV.